One sample yielded the 10 T cell receptor beta chains listed below, sequenced in a study of blood T cell repertoires in COVID-19. Method: immunoSEQ multiplex PCR; TCRdb's copy keeps in-frame clones and lacks some. The sample lists roughly 92,000 clones; 90% were seen once. Sequencing was carried out using peripheral blood. Source of these receptors: a man between 45 and 60 years old with acute or convalescent COVID-19.

V usage is TRBV2 and J usage is TRBJ2-3, with D possibly matching TRBD1 (5 bases). Looked up from germline, CDR1 is SNHLY and CDR2 is FYNNEI. The CDR3 is 13 amino acids. V was pared by 3 bases and J by 2 bases, with 6 bases between. The CDR3 nucleotides are TGTGCCAGCAGTGACAGGGCCACAGATACGCAGTATTTT. This gives the protein CASSDRATDTQYF.

The rearrangement uses TRBV2 and TRBJ2-3; a possible D gene is TRBD1 (6 bases). The germline CDR1 and CDR2 sequences are SNHLY and FYNNEI. This CDR3 contains 15 residues. The V end lost 7 bases, the J end lost 2 bases, and 16 bases lay between the germline ends. The CDR3 sequence: CASNGGALITDTQYF. The CDR3 nucleotides read TGTGCCAGCAATGGGGGCGCCCTAATCACAGATACGCAGTATTTT.

The chain carries TRBV27 and TRBJ2-4; possibly TRBD2 for D (6 bases). Trimming took off 8 bases at V and 6 bases at J, with 20 bases between the two ends. Germline-derived CDR1 and CDR2 are MNHEY and SMNVEV (reference sequence). This CDR3 contains 15 residues. CDR3 amino acids: CASASLGAGGNIQYF. DNA for the CDR3: TGTGCCAGCGCCTCGTTGGGAGCGGGTGGAAACATTCAGTACTTC.

V usage is TRBV12-5 and J usage is TRBJ1-3; 7 nucleotides line up with TRBD1. This CDR3 is 15 amino acids long. Per germline, CDR1 LGHNT and CDR2 FRNRAP. The junction had 6 bases not matched to a gene; V was cut back by 7 bases and J by 0 bases. CDR3 residues: CASVPGGSSGNTIYF. The CDR3 coding sequence is TGTGCTAGTGTTCCAGGGGGTTCCTCTGGAAACACCATATATTTT.

The chain employs TRBV5-6 and TRBJ1-2; D is unresolved. V lost 4 bases and J 8 bases, leaving 18 bases between the germline ends. Germline CDR1 SGHDT, CDR2 YYEEEE. The CDR3 is 14 amino acids. CDR3 bases: TGTGCCAGCAGCCTACAACTAATCGGGGAAGGCTACACCTTC. Amino acids: CASSLQLIGEGYTF.

Here the CDR3 reads CASSVVGTSGYNEQFF. CDR3 nucleotide sequence: TGTGCCAGCAGCGTAGTGGGGACTAGCGGCTACAATGAGCAGTTCTTC. V usage is TRBV9 and J usage is TRBJ2-1, with 11 bases fitting TRBD2. The CDR3 has 16 residues. Germline assignment: CDR1 SGDLS and CDR2 YYNGEE. With 0 bases clipped from V and 3 bases from J, the junction kept 2 bases outside the gene matches.

The chain combines TRBV7-8 with TRBJ2-2; D is ambiguous. CDR1 and CDR2 from the germline V gene are SGHVS and FQNEAQ. Trimming left V 5 bases short and J 4 bases short, with 8 bases between. This CDR3 is 13 amino acids long. The CDR3 protein is CASSRAFTGELFF. CDR3 sequence (DNA): TGTGCCAGCAGCCGGGCCTTCACCGGGGAGCTGTTTTTT.

The chain links TRBV19 to TRBJ1-1; perhaps TRBD1 as D (6 bases). Trimming left V 3 bases short and J 8 bases short, with 10 bases between. Germline CDR1 is LNHDA and CDR2 is SQIVND (reference sequence). This CDR3 contains 12 residues. The DNA of the CDR3 is TGTGCCAGTAGTATCGGACAGAGAGAAGCTTTCTTT. Translation gives CASSIGQREAFF. The full variable domain, rest sourced from reference TRBV19 and TRBJ1-1, is DGGITQSPKYLFRKEGQNVTLSCEQNLNHDAMYWYRQDPGQGLRLIYYSQIVNDFQKGDIAEGYSVSREKKESFPLTVTSAQKNPTAFYLCASSIGQREAFFGQGTRLTVV.

The CDR3 coding sequence is TGTGCCAGTAGGGACAGGGGGCAGGGAGAGACCCAGTACTTC. It translates to CASRDRGQGETQYF. The chain is built from TRBV19 and TRBJ2-5, with 11 bases identical to TRBD1. Germline lookup yields CDR1 LNHDA and CDR2 SQIVND (reference sequence). The ends lost 6 bases at V and 4 bases at J; junction bases unmatched: 4. The CDR3 contains 14 residues. Looking up the rest from reference TRBV19 and TRBJ2-5 gives the full variable domain: DGGITQSPKYLFRKEGQNVTLSCEQNLNHDAMYWYRQDPGQGLRLIYYSQIVNDFQKGDIAEGYSVSREKKESFPLTVTSAQKNPTAFYLCASRDRGQGETQYFGPGTRLLVL.

V gene TRBV7-9 combines with J gene TRBJ2-3, with 8 bases fitting TRBD1. CDR1 and CDR2 from the germline V gene are SEHNR and FQNEAQ (reference sequence). V was clipped by 1 base and J by 0 bases; unmatched bases: 3. The CDR3 runs 16 residues. CDR3 in amino acids: CASSLVRTGSTDTQYF. CDR3 DNA sequence: TGTGCCAGCAGCTTAGTTCGGACAGGGAGCACAGATACGCAGTATTTT.